A single sample is the source of the 28 T cell receptor beta chains below, sequenced in a study of blood T cell repertoires in COVID-19. Assay used: immunoSEQ multiplex PCR; TCRdb lists only in-frame clones, some missing. The table has around 310,000 clones, 90% seen once. Sequencing was carried out using peripheral blood. The receptor set was obtained from a woman under 40 with COVID-19, enrolled during active disease.

In DNA form, the CDR3 reads TGTGCCAGCAGTTCCGGGACACAGGAGCGCGAGCAGTTCTTC. Residues: CASSSGTQEREQFF. The rearrangement joins TRBV6-5 to TRBJ2-1; D is perhaps TRBD1 (6 bases). V was shortened by 4 bases and J by 10 bases, with 17 bases between the two germline ends. The V gene's germline CDR1 is MNHEY and CDR2 SVGAGI. CDR3 length: 14 amino acids.

The V and J genes are TRBV9 and TRBJ2-2; possibly TRBD1 for D (6 bases). The CDR3 length is 18 residues. Germline CDR1 SGDLS, CDR2 YYNGEE. The V end was cut by 4 bases, the J end by 1 base, with 20 bases between. The CDR3 spells CASSPRDTIHMNTGELFF. The DNA for the CDR3 is TGTGCCAGCAGCCCCCGGGACACTATACATATGAACACCGGGGAGCTGTTTTTT.

This sequence joins TRBV30 and TRBJ2-7, with D perhaps matching TRBD1 (5 bases). V gave up 3 bases and J gave up 6 bases, with 15 bases separating them. The germline CDR1 and CDR2 sequences are GTSNPN and SVGIG (reference sequence). The length of the CDR3 is 13 residues. CDR3 sequence: CAWRASGIGEQYF. The CDR3 coding sequence is TGTGCCTGGAGAGCCTCAGGGATTGGCGAGCAGTACTTC.

This clone was seen once. The rearrangement uses TRBV24-1 and TRBJ2-3; tentative D call: TRBD1 (6 bases). Germline V gives CDR1 KGHDR, CDR2 SFDVKD. Trimming pared 2 bases from V and 5 bases from J, leaving 10 bases between. The CDR3 is made up of 14 amino acids. The chain's CDR3 is CATSDSDRLDTQYF. The CDR3 nucleotides are TGTGCCACCAGTGATTCCGACAGGCTAGATACGCAGTATTTT.

The chain links TRBV29-1 to TRBJ2-1, with TRBD1 matching over 10 bases. CDR3 length: 13 residues. Trimming at V came to 6 bases and at J to 9 bases, leaving 8 bases not matched to a gene. Germline V gives CDR1 SQVTM, CDR2 ANQGSEA. Here the CDR3 reads CSVGQGGIGEQFF. DNA of the CDR3: TGCAGCGTCGGACAGGGGGGCATCGGTGAGCAGTTCTTC.

This clone was observed a handful of times. The genes are TRBV6-5 and TRBJ2-7; the match to TRBD2 covers 9 bases. The junction had 11 bases not matched to a gene; V was cut back by 7 bases and J by 7 bases. CDR1 MNHEY and CDR2 SVGAGI come from the germline V gene. This CDR3 comprises 14 residues. CDR3 amino acids: CASTGLAGMWEQYF. DNA for the CDR3: TGTGCCAGCACTGGGCTAGCGGGGATGTGGGAGCAGTACTTC.

The chain couples TRBV10-3 to TRBJ1-5; the match to TRBD1 covers 7 bases. Unmatched junction bases numbered 7, after V lost 0 bases and J lost 5 bases. The CDR3 extends over 16 amino acids. Germline CDR1 and CDR2: ENHRY and SYGVKD. The CDR3 spells CAISESLDRVDQPQHF. The DNA for the CDR3 is TGTGCCATCAGTGAGTCGCTCGACAGGGTTGATCAGCCCCAGCATTTT.

The table lists this clone with a few counts. The rearrangement links TRBV9 to TRBJ1-1, with D perhaps TRBD1 (5 bases). CDR1 and CDR2 from the germline V gene are SGDLS and YYNGEE. Trimming removed 4 bases at V and 2 bases at J, with 12 bases between. The CDR3 has 14 residues. The CDR3 nucleotides read TGTGCCAGCAGCCCTGGGGCAGCTAACACTGAAGCTTTCTTT. This gives the protein CASSPGAANTEAFF.

This chain uses TRBV14 with TRBJ1-2; D is perhaps TRBD1 (5 bases). V lost 3 bases, J lost 5 bases, and 22 bases lay in between. Germline assignment: CDR1 SGHDN and CDR2 FVKESK. The CDR3 runs to 17 residues. The CDR3: CASSQPPGQAEPYGYTF. The CDR3 DNA follows: TGTGCCAGCAGCCAGCCCCCAGGGCAGGCCGAGCCGTATGGCTACACCTTC.

The chain links TRBV5-8 to TRBJ2-1, with 9 bases identical to TRBD1. The CDR3 contains 16 residues. Germline lookup yields CDR1 SGHTS and CDR2 YDEGEE. V shed 4 bases, J shed 6 bases, and the junction held 11 bases outside the gene matches. This chain's CDR3 is CASSATGGGWGNEQFF. The CDR3 nucleotides are TGTGCCAGCAGCGCGACAGGGGGAGGTTGGGGCAATGAGCAGTTCTTC.

The rearrangement joins TRBV7-8 to TRBJ2-3; 9 bases fit TRBD1. The CDR3 is 16 amino acids. Germline trimming cut 1 base from V and 4 bases from J; bases unmatched to any gene: 6. Germline V CDR1 and CDR2: SGHVS, FQNEAQ. CDR3 in amino acids: CASSLDQTGGPDTQYF. The CDR3 DNA follows: TGTGCCAGCAGCTTAGATCAAACAGGGGGCCCAGATACGCAGTATTTT.

The chain uses TRBV9 and TRBJ1-2, with D uncertain. Germline V gene data show CDR1 as SGDLS and CDR2 as YYNGEE. The CDR3 is made up of 14 amino acids. Trimming stripped 6 bases from V and 4 bases from J, with 16 bases between. The CDR3 DNA reads as TGTGCCAGCACGCCGGCCCCGGGAGGCTATGGCTACACCTTC. This translates into CASTPAPGGYGYTF. Together with reference TRBV9 and TRBJ1-2, the CDR3 gives the full variable domain: DSGVTQTPKHLITATGQRVTLRCSPRSGDLSVYWYQQSLDQGLQFLIQYYNGEERAKGNILERFSAQQFPDLHSELNLSSLELGDSALYFCASTPAPGGYGYTFGSGTRLTVV.

This rearrangement joins TRBV12-3 or TRBV12-4 to TRBJ1-2, with no clear D. V lost 6 bases to trimming and J lost 2 bases, with 7 bases between them. The CDR3 consists of 12 residues. The CDR3 DNA reads TGTGCCAGCAGCCGAACAAACTATGGCTACACCTTC. It encodes CASSRTNYGYTF.

CDR3 loop: CAREQCSHGKLFF. The CDR3 DNA sequence: TGCGCCAGAGAACAGTGCAGTCATGGTAAACTGTTTTTT. This chain joins TRBV23-1 and TRBJ1-4, with D unclear. TRBV23-1 is an ORF, with its function uncertain. The CDR3 consists of 13 residues. V was shortened by 9 bases and J by 11 bases, with 19 bases between the two germline ends.

The chain joins TRBV27 to TRBJ2-6; perhaps TRBD2 as D (7 bases). CDR1 and CDR2 (germline): MNHEY, SMNVEV (reference sequence). The CDR3 loop spans 19 amino acids. The V and J ends lost 2 bases and 0 bases respectively, with 17 bases between them. The CDR3 DNA sequence: TGTGCCAGCAGTTTAGGGGGGGCCTTTAAGAGCTCTGGGGCCAACGTCCTGACTTTC. The encoded protein is CASSLGGAFKSSGANVLTF.

This sequence joins TRBV24-1 and TRBJ2-2; the match to TRBD1 covers 7 bases. This CDR3 has 14 residues. V lost 6 bases and J lost 4; bases outside the gene matches: 4. Germline CDR1 reads KGHDR; CDR2 reads SFDVKD. CDR3 sequence reads: CATSPGQATGELFF. The CDR3 nucleotides read TGTGCCACCAGTCCAGGACAGGCCACCGGGGAGCTGTTTTTT.

The rearrangement joins TRBV30 to TRBJ2-2, with D possibly being TRBD1 (6 bases). There are 14 residues in the CDR3. Trimming removed 5 bases from V and 0 bases from J, with 10 bases in between. Germline V gives CDR1 GTSNPN, CDR2 SVGIG (reference sequence). In DNA, the CDR3 is TGTGCCTGGTCGCCAGGGGCGAACACCGGGGAGCTGTTTTTT. It translates to CAWSPGANTGELFF.

The table lists this clone with a few counts. J is TRBJ2-1 and V is TRBV14; 10 positions match TRBD2. Germline V gives CDR1 SGHDN, CDR2 FVKESK. The V segment lost 3 bases and the J segment 6 bases; nucleotides outside the gene matches: 8. The length of the CDR3 is 16 residues. CDR3 sequence: CASSHLSGRAGNEQFF. The CDR3 DNA follows: TGTGCCAGCAGCCACTTAAGCGGGAGGGCCGGCAATGAGCAGTTCTTC.

The chain uses TRBV29-1 and TRBJ2-2; D may be TRBD2 (7 bases). The V and J ends lost 2 bases and 7 bases respectively, with 14 bases between them. This CDR3 region has 14 residues. Germline V gives CDR1 SQVTM, CDR2 ANQGSEA. In DNA, the CDR3 is TGCAGCGTTGAAAGGGGAGGGGGAGTCGGGGAGCTGTTTTTT. Its protein is CSVERGGGVGELFF.

The rearrangement joins TRBV4-3 to TRBJ2-2, with 10 positions matching TRBD2. V lost 3 bases, J lost 6 bases, and 13 bases stayed unmatched. Germline CDR1 LGHNA, CDR2 YSLEER. This CDR3 has 18 residues. CDR3: CASSQRISSGSYPGELFF. The CDR3 nucleotides read TGCGCCAGCAGCCAGAGGATATCTAGCGGGAGTTACCCCGGGGAGCTGTTTTTT.

This chain connects TRBV28 to TRBJ2-1; 8 bases are shared with TRBD2. V trimming: 6 bases; J trimming: 8 bases; junction bases outside the gene matches: 9. The CDR3 is 14 amino acids. Germline V gene data show CDR1 as MDHEN and CDR2 as SYDVKM. Written as DNA, the CDR3 is TGTGCCAGCAGGGCCCAGCGGGAGTTCCATGAGCAGTTCTTC. This sequence encodes CASRAQREFHEQFF. The variable domain in full, completed from reference TRBV28 and TRBJ2-1, reads DVKVTQSSRYLVKRTGEKVFLECVQDMDHENMFWYRQDPGLGLRLIYFSYDVKMKEKGDIPEGYSVSREKKERFSLILESASTNQTSMYLCASRAQREFHEQFFGPGTRLTVL.

This clone has just one count. The chain uses TRBV28 and TRBJ1-2, with D possibly matching TRBD1 (5 bases). Germline V gene lookup returns CDR1 MDHEN and CDR2 SYDVKM. There are 13 residues in the CDR3. With 11 bases removed from V and 1 base from J, the gap between germline ends came to 14 bases. In DNA form, the CDR3 reads TGTGCCCACGGCGCAGGGTTTAACTATGGCTACACCTTC. Translated: CAHGAGFNYGYTF.

The V and J genes are TRBV2 and TRBJ1-1, with 12 bases lining up with TRBD1. The germline V gene has CDR1 SNHLY and CDR2 FYNNEI. The CDR3 is 16 residues long. The J segment lost 7 bases and the V segment lost 4 bases, leaving 10 bases of the junction unmatched. Here the CDR3 DNA reads TGTGCCAGCAGTGCCTTCCCGGGACAGGGGGCGGGTGAAGCTTTCTTT. It translates to CASSAFPGQGAGEAFF. The whole variable domain, remainder taken from reference TRBV2 and TRBJ1-1, is EPEVTQTPSHQVTQMGQEVILRCVPISNHLYFYWYRQILGQKVEFLVSFYNNEISEKSEIFDDQFSVERPDGSNFTLKIRSTKLEDSAMYFCASSAFPGQGAGEAFFGQGTRLTVV.

As for this clone: Other DNA sequences in the sample encode the same CDR3. This sequence joins TRBV11-2 and TRBJ2-7; D unresolved. V was shortened by 5 bases and J by 6 bases, with 8 bases between the two germline ends. From germline, CDR1 is SGHAT and CDR2 FQNNGV. The CDR3 runs to 11 residues. In nucleotides, the CDR3 is TGTGCCAGCAGCCTTAGTTTCGAGCAGTACTTC. It is translated as CASSLSFEQYF.

The chain links TRBV6-4 to TRBJ2-7, with 10 bases identical to TRBD2. The length of the CDR3 is 13 residues. The germline V gene encodes CDR1 MRHNA and CDR2 SNTAGT. V was clipped by 9 bases and J by 6 bases; unmatched bases: 8. CDR3 region: CARLTSGTPEQYF. As DNA, the CDR3 is TGTGCCAGGCTCACTAGCGGGACTCCCGAGCAGTACTTC.

The V gene is TRBV19, the J gene TRBJ1-1; a possible D gene is TRBD1 (5 bases). V lost 4 bases, J lost 8 bases, and 17 bases lay in between. The CDR3 is made up of 14 amino acids. Germline lookup yields CDR1 LNHDA and CDR2 SQIVND (reference sequence). The DNA for the CDR3 is TGTGCCAGTAGTACAAGCGGGACGGGACTGGAAGCTTTCTTT. Translation: CASSTSGTGLEAFF.

The V and J genes are TRBV28 and TRBJ2-1; 7 nucleotides match TRBD1. V shed 5 bases and J 1 base; nucleotides not matched to a gene: 8. From germline, CDR1 is MDHEN and CDR2 SYDVKM. This CDR3 comprises 16 residues. The CDR3 here is CASSLYRDSSYNEQFF. DNA of the CDR3: TGTGCCAGCAGTCTGTACCGGGACAGTTCCTACAATGAGCAGTTCTTC.

The count of this clone is one. This chain joins TRBV19 and TRBJ2-5, with TRBD1 matching 9 bases. The CDR3 has 13 residues. V lost 6 bases to trimming and J lost 5 bases; unmatched junction nucleotides: 4. From germline, CDR1 is LNHDA and CDR2 SQIVND (reference sequence). CDR3 sequence: CASSTGGWETQYF. As DNA, the CDR3 is TGTGCCAGTAGCACAGGGGGCTGGGAGACCCAGTACTTC.